Listed here are 27 T cell receptor beta chains from one sample, sequenced in a study of T-cell reconstitution after alpha-beta-depleted transplantation in children. The TCRbeta library incorporated unique molecular identifiers. TCRdb redid the calling of the PCR reads with MiXCR, one entry per CDR3 protein. The table includes over 550,000 distinct CDR3 sequences, roughly a tenth detected once. The sample consisted of PBMCs from the stem cell graft donor, taken from the stem cell graft. All receptors come from a human donor who donated a stem cell graft to a child with acute myeloid leukemia.

The chain links TRBV7-9 to TRBJ2-1, with 10 bases that match TRBD2. The CDR3 contains 15 residues. CDR1 and CDR2 from the germline V gene are SEHNR and FQNEAQ (reference sequence). Trimming at V came to 9 bases and at J to 9 bases, leaving 14 bases not matched to a gene. In DNA form, the CDR3 reads TGTGCCAGTTTCGCAGCGGGAGGGCGATTTAGTGAGCAGTTCTTC. Translated, it gives CASFAAGGRFSEQFF.

This clonotype has more than one count but fewer than ten. The chain has TRBV6-5 and TRBJ2-7; tentative D call: TRBD1 (8 bases). V was shortened by 2 bases and J by 4 bases, with 15 bases between the two germline ends. The CDR3 loop spans 15 amino acids. Germline loops: CDR1 MNHEY, CDR2 SVGAGI. CDR3 nucleotide sequence: TGTGCCAGCAGTTACCCCGGACAGGGAGGGTACGAGCAGTACTTC. This sequence encodes CASSYPGQGGYEQYF.

There are a few counts of this clonotype. The V gene is TRBV7-9, the J gene TRBJ2-2; 8 bases fit TRBD2. V shed 3 bases, J shed 0 bases, and the junction held 9 bases outside the gene matches. Germline CDR1 SEHNR, CDR2 FQNEAQ (reference sequence). The CDR3 has 18 residues. The CDR3 region has the DNA TGTGCCAGCAGCTTCGGTATGGCGGGAGGCACGAACACCGGGGAGCTGTTTTTT. Its translation is CASSFGMAGGTNTGELFF.

This clonotype showed up many times. The V call is TRBV13, the J call TRBJ1-2; maybe TRBD1 (5 bases). Germline V gene lookup returns CDR1 PRHDT and CDR2 FYEKMQ (reference sequence). This CDR3 comprises 13 residues. V was trimmed by 0 bases and J by 4 bases, leaving 6 bases between them. The CDR3 coding sequence is TGTGCCAGCAGCTTAGGGGGACTCTATGGCTACACCTTC. The encoded protein is CASSLGGLYGYTF.

In this sample, this clonotype turned up many times. The CDR3 is CASKGFQGQGDNEQFF. The CDR3 bases are TGTGCCAGCAAAGGCTTCCAGGGACAGGGGGACAATGAGCAGTTCTTC. The rearrangement uses TRBV7-6 and TRBJ2-1; TRBD1 aligns across 11 bases. The CDR3 has 16 amino acids. CDR1 and CDR2 (germline): SGHVS, FNYEAQ. J was trimmed by 5 bases and V by 7 bases; bases with no gene match: 10.

This clonotype showed up many times. The rearrangement joins TRBV20-1 to TRBJ2-3; 7 bases are a match to TRBD2. The germline V gene has CDR1 DFQATT and CDR2 SNEGSKA (reference sequence). The CDR3 runs to 15 residues. The V and J ends lost 6 bases and 2 bases, in that order; junction bases with no gene match: 11. Here the CDR3 reads CSAARSSGTTDTQYF. As DNA, the CDR3 is TGCAGTGCCGCCCGATCTAGCGGAACCACAGATACGCAGTATTTT.

This clonotype was observed a handful of times. This rearrangement joins TRBV5-1 to TRBJ2-3; perhaps TRBD1 as D (6 bases). V was pared by 4 bases and J by 4 bases, with 10 bases between. From germline, CDR1 is SGHRS and CDR2 YFSETQ. This CDR3 is 13 amino acids long. The CDR3 DNA reads TGCGCCAGCAGCACCAAGGGGGCAGATACGCAGTATTTT. Translating it yields CASSTKGADTQYF.

This clonotype has ten or more counts. The chain links TRBV15 to TRBJ2-7; 9 positions match TRBD1. V shed 4 bases, J shed 2 bases, and the junction held 9 bases outside the gene matches. From germline, CDR1 is LNHNV and CDR2 YYDKDF (reference sequence). The CDR3 is 16 residues long. CDR3 DNA: TGTGCCACCAGCATAGAACCGGGACAGGGCCCCTACGAGCAGTACTTC. Translating it yields CATSIEPGQGPYEQYF. Full variable domain (outside the CDR3, taken from reference TRBV15 and TRBJ2-7): DAMVIQNPRYQVTQFGKPVTLSCSQTLNHNVMYWYQQKSSQAPKLLFHYYDKDFNNEADTPDNFQSRRPNTSFCFLDIRSPGLGDTAMYLCATSIEPGQGPYEQYFGPGTRLTVT.

The chain employs TRBV6-5 and TRBJ2-1, with 9 positions matching TRBD2. The trim removed 4 bases at V and 11 bases at J, leaving 12 bases unmatched. Germline V gives CDR1 MNHEY, CDR2 SVGAGI. The CDR3 contains 15 residues. CDR3 bases: TGTGCCAGCAGTTCTAGCGGGAACCCCTTCGGCCAGCAGTTCTTC. Its translation is CASSSSGNPFGQQFF.

This clonotype came up many times. The chain uses TRBV20-1 and TRBJ2-3; TRBD2 matches 9 bases. J gave up 7 bases and V 2 bases, and 4 bases lay outside the gene matches. CDR1 DFQATT and CDR2 SNEGSKA come from the germline V gene (reference sequence). The CDR3 length is 13 residues. CDR3 coding DNA: TGCAGTGCTAGAACGACTAGCGGCAATACGCAGTATTTT. This encodes CSARTTSGNTQYF.

This clonotype has only a few counts. V gene TRBV28 combines with J gene TRBJ1-1; no firm D call. Germline V gene data show CDR1 as MDHEN and CDR2 as SYDVKM. Trimming removed 3 bases from V and 5 bases from J, with 10 bases in between. The CDR3 is 13 residues long. DNA for the CDR3: TGTGCCAGCAGTTTGGTCAGGTGGACTGAAGCTTTCTTT. Its translation is CASSLVRWTEAFF.

This clonotype was picked up many times. This chain uses TRBV12-3 or TRBV12-4 with TRBJ1-1; D is uncertain. CDR3 size: 13 residues. The V gene lost 5 bases and the J gene lost 1 base, with 8 bases spanning the gap. The CDR3 bases are TGTGCCAGCAGTCGGACTCCGAACACTGAAGCTTTCTTT. This codes for CASSRTPNTEAFF.

There are a few counts of this clonotype. The chain is built from TRBV3-1 and TRBJ1-6, with D perhaps matching TRBD1 (5 bases). The germline CDR1 and CDR2 sequences are LGHDT and YNNKEL (reference sequence). The CDR3 totals 14 residues. Trimming pared 4 bases from V and 4 bases from J, leaving 8 bases between. CDR3 nucleotides: TGTGCCAGCAGCCCGCGGACATATAATTCACCCCTCCACTTT. Its translation is CASSPRTYNSPLHF.

In DNA form, the CDR3 reads TGCAGTGCTAGACCTAGGGTTGCCTACAATGAGCAGTTCTTC. Protein product: CSARPRVAYNEQFF. V and J are TRBV20-1 and TRBJ2-1; no reliable D call. The CDR3 covers 14 residues. Germline V CDR1 and CDR2: DFQATT, SNEGSKA (reference sequence). Trimming cost V 2 bases and J 2 bases, with 10 bases left between them.

This clonotype turned up a few times. The J gene is TRBJ2-3, the V gene TRBV20-1; D is unresolved. Between the trimmed V and J ends, which lost 4 bases and 0 bases, there was a span of 5 bases. Germline CDR1 is DFQATT and CDR2 is SNEGSKA (reference sequence). The CDR3 has 12 amino acids. The CDR3 DNA sequence: TGCAGTGCTAAGGTCAGCACAGATACGCAGTATTTT. As protein: CSAKVSTDTQYF.

This clonotype was observed at least ten times. This chain links TRBV7-2 with TRBJ2-3; possible D gene TRBD1, 5 bases. The CDR3 totals 14 residues. In germline, CDR1 is SGHTA, CDR2 FQGNSA. Between the trimmed V and J ends, which lost 5 bases and 2 bases, there was a span of 11 bases. DNA of the CDR3: TGTGCCAGCAGCACCCGACAGTACACAGATACGCAGTATTTT. Translation gives CASSTRQYTDTQYF.

This clonotype turned up a few times. The chain couples TRBV6-2 or TRBV6-3 to TRBJ2-7; 13 bases fit TRBD2. This CDR3 has 18 residues. The germline V gene has CDR1 MNHEY and CDR2 SVGEGT. The V and J ends lost 5 bases and 4 bases, in that order; junction bases with no gene match: 14. In nucleotides, the CDR3 is TGTGCCAGCAGTCCCTGGACTAGCGGGAGACCCACCCCTTACGAGCAGTACTTC. This sequence encodes CASSPWTSGRPTPYEQYF.

This sequence joins TRBV5-1 and TRBJ2-7; the D gene is possibly TRBD2 (6 bases). The germline V and J ends were trimmed by 1 base and 6 bases, with 11 bases remaining between them. The CDR3 has 13 residues. Germline CDR1 reads SGHRS; CDR2 reads YFSETQ. The CDR3 DNA follows: TGCGCCAGCAGCTTGTGGGGACTCAGCGAGCAGTACTTC. Its protein product is CASSLWGLSEQYF.

This clonotype came up many times. V is TRBV5-1 and J is TRBJ2-3; 9 positions agree with TRBD2. Trimming at V came to 5 bases and at J to 7 bases, leaving 11 bases not matched to a gene. From germline, CDR1 is SGHRS and CDR2 YFSETQ. CDR3 length: 15 residues. Written as DNA, the CDR3 is TGCGCCAGCAGTAAGACTAGCGGCCCCGTTAATACGCAGTATTTT. It encodes CASSKTSGPVNTQYF.

This clonotype appeared a few times. V is TRBV12-5 and J is TRBJ2-1; 11 bases fit TRBD2. Germline V gene sequence: CDR1 LGHNT, CDR2 FRNRAP. This CDR3 is 15 amino acids long. V was pared by 5 bases and J by 3 bases, with 3 bases of the junction left unmatched. CDR3: CASGLGLAVYNEQFF. The CDR3 DNA is TGTGCTAGTGGTCTGGGACTAGCGGTCTACAATGAGCAGTTCTTC. Full variable domain (outside the CDR3, taken from reference TRBV12-5 and TRBJ2-1): DARVTQTPRHKVTEMGQEVTMRCQPILGHNTVFWYRQTMMQGLELLAYFRNRAPLDDSGMPKDRFSAEMPDATLATLKIQPSEPRDSAVYFCASGLGLAVYNEQFFGPGTRLTVL.

This chain joins TRBV7-9 and TRBJ1-1, with a tentative D call TRBD1 (6 bases). The germline CDR1 and CDR2 sequences are SEHNR and FQNEAQ (reference sequence). V gave up 1 base and J gave up 6 bases, with 21 bases separating them. This CDR3 has 17 residues. This CDR3 is CASSLVVKQGSGPEAFF. Written as DNA, the CDR3 is TGTGCCAGCAGCTTAGTAGTTAAACAGGGATCTGGCCCTGAAGCTTTCTTT.

V and J are TRBV20-1 and TRBJ2-1, with TRBD2 matching over 13 bases. Looked up from germline, CDR1 is DFQATT and CDR2 is SNEGSKA (reference sequence). CDR3 size: 17 residues. The ends lost 0 bases at V and 3 bases at J; junction bases unmatched: 5. DNA of the CDR3: TGCAGTGCTAGAGATACTAGCGGGAGGGCCATCTACAATGAGCAGTTCTTC. This codes for CSARDTSGRAIYNEQFF.

The chain recombines TRBV5-4 with TRBJ2-1; D is unclear. V was pared by 1 base and J by 7 bases, with 18 bases between. This CDR3 spans 16 amino acids. The germline V gene has CDR1 SGHNT and CDR2 YYREEE (reference sequence). The CDR3 nucleotides are TGTGCCAGCAGCTTGATTGCGGCCAGTAGGCTAAATGAGCAGTTCTTC. It yields the protein CASSLIAASRLNEQFF.

V is TRBV30 and J is TRBJ1-5; TRBD1 matches at 9 bases. The CDR3 extends over 15 amino acids. The V and J ends lost 0 bases and 5 bases, in that order; junction bases with no gene match: 5. Germline assignment: CDR1 GTSNPN and CDR2 SVGIG (reference sequence). The CDR3 loop is CAWSVLGQGHQPQHF. In DNA form, the CDR3 reads TGTGCCTGGAGTGTACTAGGACAGGGGCATCAGCCCCAGCATTTT.

In this sample, this clonotype turned up a few times. The chain uses TRBV7-2 and TRBJ2-7; D is possibly TRBD1 or TRBD2 (5 bases each). The CDR3 extends over 16 amino acids. The ends were cut back, 0 bases at V and 5 bases at J, with 17 bases in the middle. Germline V gives CDR1 SGHTA, CDR2 FQGNSA. CDR3 nucleotides: TGTGCCAGCAGCTTAGCGCACCGGGGCCCTGTCCACGAGCAGTACTTC. This encodes CASSLAHRGPVHEQYF.

This clonotype has a handful of counts. The V and J genes are TRBV20-1 and TRBJ2-2; D call uncertain. Germline V gene lookup returns CDR1 DFQATT and CDR2 SNEGSKA (reference sequence). Trimming cost V 1 base and J 0 bases, with 9 bases left between them. This CDR3 is 15 amino acids long. The CDR3 DNA reads TGCAGTGCTAGAGGTCTGGGTACGAACACCGGGGAGCTGTTTTTT. Protein: CSARGLGTNTGELFF.

This clonotype showed up just a few times. V usage is TRBV15 and J usage is TRBJ1-5, with TRBD1 matching 8 bases. The V gene end was trimmed by 0 bases and the J gene end by 5 bases; junction bases not matched to a gene: 6. The CDR3 sequence is 16 residues long. Germline V gene sequence: CDR1 LNHNV, CDR2 YYDKDF (reference sequence). The CDR3 DNA follows: TGTGCCACCAGCAGAGATCGCCAGGGGGCTTATCAGCCCCAGCATTTT. Encoded protein: CATSRDRQGAYQPQHF. The complete variable domain, with remaining parts taken from reference TRBV15 and TRBJ1-5, reads DAMVIQNPRYQVTQFGKPVTLSCSQTLNHNVMYWYQQKSSQAPKLLFHYYDKDFNNEADTPDNFQSRRPNTSFCFLDIRSPGLGDTAMYLCATSRDRQGAYQPQHFGDGTRLSIL.